This TCR beta chain was recorded in a study of blood T cells in healthy people across ages. Notes on the study in general: It was the long-lived donors that had more naive CD4+ cells and higher diversity than aged donors. Getting older went along with TCR beta diversity per million T cells dropping roughly linearly.

The sample providers were healthy Caucasian people from Russia, aged roughly 6 to 95. Combining a sample-barcoded 5' primer with a J-beta primer mix, a second PCR ran for 7 to 11 cycles. A 12-random-nucleotide template-switch adaptor tagged each cDNA molecule. Each CDR3 protein gets one entry after TCRdb re-called the 5' RACE reads with MiXCR. The table includes hundreds of thousands of distinct CDR3 sequences, roughly 48% detected once. Concerning this clonotype itself: What it binds is not known.

Source material: blood. The source of this sequence is a man aged 25-45 years in good health.

The CDR3 DNA reads TGTGCCTGGAGGGCTCCCACGAACTATGGCTACACCTTC. Translating gives CAWRAPTNYGYTF. This rearrangement joins TRBV30 to TRBJ1-2; D is uncertain. CDR1 is GTSNPN and CDR2 is SVGIG in the germline V gene (reference sequence). The V end lost 3 bases, the J end lost 2 bases, and 10 bases lay between the germline ends. This CDR3 has 13 amino acids.